This TCR beta chain was found in a study of blood T cell repertoires in COVID-19. The CDR3 extends over 16 amino acids. Germline V gene data show CDR1 as PRHDT and CDR2 as FYEKMQ (reference sequence). With V trimmed by 5 bases and J by 1 base, 10 bases remained unmatched. Using immunoSEQ multiplex PCR, the repertoire was profiled, and TCRdb retains in-frame clones only, with some absent. Found here are under 70,000 clones, about 88% of them singletons; the top ten hold around 10%. The sample was PBMCs or T cells enriched from blood (not recorded which). The chain employs TRBV13 and TRBJ1-1; 7 bases agree with TRBD1. The clonotype was recovered from a woman aged 40 to 50 who had recovered from COVID-19. CDR3 amino acids: CASSHGTEGPNTEAFF. For the CDR3, the DNA is TGTGCCAGCAGCCATGGGACAGAGGGCCCGAACACTGAAGCTTTCTTT.